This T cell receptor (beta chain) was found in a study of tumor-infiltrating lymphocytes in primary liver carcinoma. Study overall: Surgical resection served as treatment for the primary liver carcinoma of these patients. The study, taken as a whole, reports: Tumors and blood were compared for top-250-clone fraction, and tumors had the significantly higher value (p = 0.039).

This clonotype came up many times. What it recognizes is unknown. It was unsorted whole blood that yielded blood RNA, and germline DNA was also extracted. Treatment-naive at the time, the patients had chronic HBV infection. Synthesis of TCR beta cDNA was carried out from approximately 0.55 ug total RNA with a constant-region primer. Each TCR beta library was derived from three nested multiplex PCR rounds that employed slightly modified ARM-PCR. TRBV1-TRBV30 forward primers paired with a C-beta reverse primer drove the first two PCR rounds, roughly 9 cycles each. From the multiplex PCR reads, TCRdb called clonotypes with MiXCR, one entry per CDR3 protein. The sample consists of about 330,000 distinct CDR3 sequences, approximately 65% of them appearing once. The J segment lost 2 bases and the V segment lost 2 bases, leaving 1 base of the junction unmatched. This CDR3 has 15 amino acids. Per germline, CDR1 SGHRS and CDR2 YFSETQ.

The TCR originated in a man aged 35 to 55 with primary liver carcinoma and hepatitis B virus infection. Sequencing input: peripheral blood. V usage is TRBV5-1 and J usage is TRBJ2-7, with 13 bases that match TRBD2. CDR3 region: CASSLLAGGPYEQYF. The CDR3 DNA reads TGCGCCAGCAGCTTACTAGCGGGAGGGCCCTACGAGCAGTACTTC.